What follows describes a single TCR beta chain. V was clipped by 7 bases and J by 5 bases; unmatched bases: 12. This CDR3 comprises 15 residues. Germline loops: CDR1 SGHTA, CDR2 FQGNSA. The record originates from a study of cytomegalovirus exposure and HLA in healthy donors. PCR was performed using 60 Vbeta and 13 Jbeta primers. Repertoires were generated with immunoSEQ multiplex PCR, while TCRdb's copy carries only in-frame clones and drops some. The sample has more than 100,000 clones, approximately 87% seen once; the top ten hold about 1.6%. Sequencing input: PBMCs. The sequence derives from a man in his forties in good health and CMV-seronegative. V is TRBV7-2 and J is TRBJ2-7, with TRBD1 matching over 9 bases. The CDR3: CASTKGGTGRHEQYF. CDR3 nucleotides: TGTGCCAGCACCAAGGGGGGGACAGGGAGACACGAGCAGTACTTC.